This TCR beta chain appears in the sequencing data of a study of T cell changes during pregnancy in multiple sclerosis. TCRdb's copy holds only in-frame clones and misses some; the assay was immunoSEQ multiplex PCR. The sample shows about 40,000 clones, approximately 88% of them seen only once. In this sample, this clone turned up many times. J lost 4 bases, V lost 3 bases, and 17 bases had no gene match. CDR3 size: 19 residues. Germline V gene lookup returns CDR1 SGDLS and CDR2 YYNGEE. The sequenced sample was peripheral blood, obtained in the first trimester of pregnancy. This TCR came from a female donor in good health, enrolled as a control in a pregnancy study. V is TRBV9 and J is TRBJ1-3, with TRBD1 matching over 9 bases. The chain's CDR3 is CASSAGQGRRGAVGNTIYF. The CDR3 nucleotides are TGTGCCAGCAGCGCGGGACAGGGTCGTAGAGGCGCGGTGGGAAACACCATATATTTT.